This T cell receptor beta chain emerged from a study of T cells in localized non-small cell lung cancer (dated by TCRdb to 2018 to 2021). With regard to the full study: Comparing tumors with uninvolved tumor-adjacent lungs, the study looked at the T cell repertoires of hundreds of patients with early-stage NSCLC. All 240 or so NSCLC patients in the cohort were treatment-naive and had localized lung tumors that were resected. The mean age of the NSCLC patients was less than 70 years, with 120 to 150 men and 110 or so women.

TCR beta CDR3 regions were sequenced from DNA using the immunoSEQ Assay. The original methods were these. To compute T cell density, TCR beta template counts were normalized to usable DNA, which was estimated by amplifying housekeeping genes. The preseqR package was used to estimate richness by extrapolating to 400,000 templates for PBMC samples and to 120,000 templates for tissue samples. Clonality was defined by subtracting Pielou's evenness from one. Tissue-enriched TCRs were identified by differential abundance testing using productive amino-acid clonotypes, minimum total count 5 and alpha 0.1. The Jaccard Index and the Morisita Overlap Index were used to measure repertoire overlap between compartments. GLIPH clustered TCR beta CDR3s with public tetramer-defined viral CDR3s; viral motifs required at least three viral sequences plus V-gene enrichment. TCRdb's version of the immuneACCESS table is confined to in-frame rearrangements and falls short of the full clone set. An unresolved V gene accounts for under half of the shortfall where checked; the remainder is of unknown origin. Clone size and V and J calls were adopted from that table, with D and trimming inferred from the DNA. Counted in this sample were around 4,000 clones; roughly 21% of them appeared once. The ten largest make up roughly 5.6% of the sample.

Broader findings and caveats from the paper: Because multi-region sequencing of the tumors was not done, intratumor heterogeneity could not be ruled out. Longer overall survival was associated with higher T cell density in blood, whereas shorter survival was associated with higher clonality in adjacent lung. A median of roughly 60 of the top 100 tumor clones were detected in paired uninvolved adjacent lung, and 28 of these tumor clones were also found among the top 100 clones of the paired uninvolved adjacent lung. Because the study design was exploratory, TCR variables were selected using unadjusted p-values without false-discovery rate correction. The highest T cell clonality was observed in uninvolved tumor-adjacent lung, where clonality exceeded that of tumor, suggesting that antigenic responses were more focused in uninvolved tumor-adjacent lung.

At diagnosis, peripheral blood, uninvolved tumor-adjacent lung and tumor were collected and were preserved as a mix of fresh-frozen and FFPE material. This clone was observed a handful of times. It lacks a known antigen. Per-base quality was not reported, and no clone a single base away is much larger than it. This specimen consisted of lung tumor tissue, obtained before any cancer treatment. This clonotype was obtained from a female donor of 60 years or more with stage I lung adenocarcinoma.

In nucleotides, the sequence is TGCACCAGCAGATGGAGTGGTTTGTGCACAAAGCGGGCCAACGTCCTGACTTTC. Its translation is CTSRWSGLCTKRANVLTF. The chain employs TRBV1 and TRBJ2-6; the tabulated D call, TRBD2, remains unverified against the DNA. TRBV1 is reported as a pseudogene. The CDR3 runs 18 amino acids, cysteine and phenylalanine included. The only DNA kept is the CDR3, 54 bases in frame from the first base.